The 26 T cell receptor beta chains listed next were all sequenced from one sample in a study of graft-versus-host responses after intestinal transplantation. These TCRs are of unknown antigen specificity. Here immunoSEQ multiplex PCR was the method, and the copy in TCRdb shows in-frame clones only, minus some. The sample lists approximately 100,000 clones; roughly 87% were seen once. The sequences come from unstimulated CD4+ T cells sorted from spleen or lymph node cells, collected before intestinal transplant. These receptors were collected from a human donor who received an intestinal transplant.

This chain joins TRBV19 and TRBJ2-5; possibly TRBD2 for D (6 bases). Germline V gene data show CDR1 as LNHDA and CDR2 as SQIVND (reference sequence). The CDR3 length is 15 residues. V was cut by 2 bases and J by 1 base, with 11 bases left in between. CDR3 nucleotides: TGTGCCAGTAGTATATCGGCGGGGATCCAAGAGACCCAGTACTTC. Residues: CASSISAGIQETQYF.

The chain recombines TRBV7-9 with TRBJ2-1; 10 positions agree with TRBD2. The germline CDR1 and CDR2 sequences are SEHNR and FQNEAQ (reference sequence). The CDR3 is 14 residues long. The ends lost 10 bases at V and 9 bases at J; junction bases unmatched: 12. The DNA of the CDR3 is TGTGCCACCCTAGCGGGAGTGGGATATGGTGAGCAGTTCTTC. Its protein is CATLAGVGYGEQFF.

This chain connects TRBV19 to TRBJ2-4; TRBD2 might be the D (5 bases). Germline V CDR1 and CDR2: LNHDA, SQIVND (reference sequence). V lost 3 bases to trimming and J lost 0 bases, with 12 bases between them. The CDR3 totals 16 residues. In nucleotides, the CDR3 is TGTGCCAGTAGTATTCGGGGATCCCTAGCCAAAAACATTCAGTACTTC. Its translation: CASSIRGSLAKNIQYF.

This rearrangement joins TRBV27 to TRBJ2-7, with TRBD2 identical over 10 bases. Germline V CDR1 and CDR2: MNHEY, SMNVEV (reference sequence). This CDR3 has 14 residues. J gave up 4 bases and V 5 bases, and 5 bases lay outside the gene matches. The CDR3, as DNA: TGTGCCAGCAGTGCCTCTAGCGGGAGATACGAGCAGTACTTC. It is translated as CASSASSGRYEQYF.

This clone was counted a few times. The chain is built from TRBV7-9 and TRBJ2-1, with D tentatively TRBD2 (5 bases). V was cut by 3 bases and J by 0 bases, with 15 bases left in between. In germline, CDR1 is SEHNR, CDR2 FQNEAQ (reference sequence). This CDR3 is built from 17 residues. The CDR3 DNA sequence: TGTGCCAGCAGCTTGAGGACTCCACTGAGCTCCTACAATGAGCAGTTCTTC. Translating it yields CASSLRTPLSSYNEQFF. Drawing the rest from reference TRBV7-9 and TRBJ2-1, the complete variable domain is DTGVSQNPRHKITKRGQNVTFRCDPISEHNRLYWYRQTLGQGPEFLTYFQNEAQLEKSRLLSDRFSAERPKGSFSTLEIQRTEQGDSAMYLCASSLRTPLSSYNEQFFGPGTRLTVL.

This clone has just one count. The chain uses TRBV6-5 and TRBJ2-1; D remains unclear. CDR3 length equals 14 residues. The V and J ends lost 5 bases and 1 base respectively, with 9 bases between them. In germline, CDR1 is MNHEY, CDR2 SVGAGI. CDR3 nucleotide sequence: TGTGCCAGCAGTGGAGTCGGATCCTACAATGAGCAGTTCTTC. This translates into CASSGVGSYNEQFF.

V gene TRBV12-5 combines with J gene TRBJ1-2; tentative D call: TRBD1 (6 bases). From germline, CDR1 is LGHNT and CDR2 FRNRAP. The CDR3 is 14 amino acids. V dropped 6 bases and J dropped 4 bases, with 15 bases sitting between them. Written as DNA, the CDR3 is TGTGCTAGTGGCACAGACAGGCCCCCCTATGGCTACACCTTC. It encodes CASGTDRPPYGYTF.

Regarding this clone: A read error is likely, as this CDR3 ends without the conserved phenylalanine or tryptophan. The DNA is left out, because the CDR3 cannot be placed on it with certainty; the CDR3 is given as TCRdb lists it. The chain's CDR3 is CASSSLRQ. The chain links TRBV7-7 to TRBJ1-5; the table calls TRBD1, which could not be checked here. Germline CDR1 reads SSHAT; CDR2 reads FNYEAQ (reference sequence). The CDR3 comprises 8 residues, both ends counted.

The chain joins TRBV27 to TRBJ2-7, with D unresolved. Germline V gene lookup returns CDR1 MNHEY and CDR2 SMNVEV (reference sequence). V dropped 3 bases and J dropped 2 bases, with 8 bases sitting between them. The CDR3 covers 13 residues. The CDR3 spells CASSFRYAYEQYF. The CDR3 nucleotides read TGTGCCAGCAGTTTCCGCTACGCCTACGAGCAGTACTTC.

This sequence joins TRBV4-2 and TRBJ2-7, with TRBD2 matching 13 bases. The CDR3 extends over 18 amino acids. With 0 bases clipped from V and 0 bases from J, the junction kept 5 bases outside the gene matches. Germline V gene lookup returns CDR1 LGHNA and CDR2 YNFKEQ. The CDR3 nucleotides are TGTGCCAGCAGCCAAGAGACTAGCGGGAGGCTTCGCTCCTACGAGCAGTACTTC. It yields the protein CASSQETSGRLRSYEQYF.

For the CDR3, the DNA is TGTGCCAGCAGTTACGGCCGGGATACGCAGTATTTT. Its protein is CASSYGRDTQYF. The chain links TRBV11-2 to TRBJ2-3; no firm D call. V was shortened by 6 bases and J by 6 bases, with 10 bases between the two germline ends. Germline lookup yields CDR1 SGHAT and CDR2 FQNNGV. CDR3 size: 12 residues.

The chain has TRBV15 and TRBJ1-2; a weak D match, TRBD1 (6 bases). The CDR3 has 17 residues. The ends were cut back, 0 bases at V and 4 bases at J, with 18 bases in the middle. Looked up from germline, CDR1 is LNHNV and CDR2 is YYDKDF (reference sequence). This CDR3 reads CATSRDQGTGYIYGYTF. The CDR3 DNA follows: TGTGCCACCAGCAGAGATCAAGGAACAGGGTACATCTATGGCTACACCTTC.

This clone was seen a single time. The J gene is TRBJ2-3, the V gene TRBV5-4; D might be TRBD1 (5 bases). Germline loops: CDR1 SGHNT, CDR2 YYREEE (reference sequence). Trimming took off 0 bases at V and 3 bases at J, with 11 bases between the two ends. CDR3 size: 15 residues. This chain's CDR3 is CASSLGQGLTDTQYF. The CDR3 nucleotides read TGTGCCAGCAGCTTGGGGCAGGGATTGACAGATACGCAGTATTTT.

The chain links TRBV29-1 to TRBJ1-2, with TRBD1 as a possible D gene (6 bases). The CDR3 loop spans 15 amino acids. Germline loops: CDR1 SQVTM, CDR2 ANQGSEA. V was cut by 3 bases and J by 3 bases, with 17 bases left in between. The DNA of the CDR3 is TGCAGCGTTGACGGGGGCTGGGATACTTACTATGGCTACACCTTC. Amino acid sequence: CSVDGGWDTYYGYTF.

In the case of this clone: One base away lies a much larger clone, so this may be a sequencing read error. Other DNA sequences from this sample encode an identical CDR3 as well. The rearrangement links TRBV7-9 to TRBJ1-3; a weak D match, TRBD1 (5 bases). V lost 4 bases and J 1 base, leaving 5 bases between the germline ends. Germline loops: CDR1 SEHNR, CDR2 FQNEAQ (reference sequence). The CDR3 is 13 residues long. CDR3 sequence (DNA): TGTGCCAGCAGCTGGGGGTCTGGAAACACCATATATTTT. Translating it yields CASSWGSGNTIYF.

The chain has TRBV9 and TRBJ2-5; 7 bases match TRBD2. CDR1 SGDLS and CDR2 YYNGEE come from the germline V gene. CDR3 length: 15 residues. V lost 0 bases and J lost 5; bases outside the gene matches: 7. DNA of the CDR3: TGTGCCAGCAGCGTAGGGGCGGGAGTGGTGGAGACCCAGTACTTC. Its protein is CASSVGAGVVETQYF.

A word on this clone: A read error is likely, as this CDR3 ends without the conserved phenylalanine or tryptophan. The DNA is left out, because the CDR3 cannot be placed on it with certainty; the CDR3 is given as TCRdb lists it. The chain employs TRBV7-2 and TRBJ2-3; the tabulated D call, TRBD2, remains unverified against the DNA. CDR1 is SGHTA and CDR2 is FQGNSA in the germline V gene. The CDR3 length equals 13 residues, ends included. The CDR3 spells CASSSTGTSDPFY.

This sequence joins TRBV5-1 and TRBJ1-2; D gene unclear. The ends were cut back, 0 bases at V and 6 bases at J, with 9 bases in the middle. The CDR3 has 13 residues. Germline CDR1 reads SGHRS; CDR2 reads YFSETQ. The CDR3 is CASSLAPPDGYTF. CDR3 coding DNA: TGCGCCAGCAGCTTGGCGCCACCCGATGGCTACACCTTC.

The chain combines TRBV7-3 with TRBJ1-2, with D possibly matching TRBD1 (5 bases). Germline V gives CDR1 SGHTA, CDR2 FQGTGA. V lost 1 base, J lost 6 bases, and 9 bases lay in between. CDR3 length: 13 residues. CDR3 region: CASSLMGDDGYTF. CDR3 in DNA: TGTGCCAGCAGCTTAATGGGGGACGATGGCTACACCTTC.

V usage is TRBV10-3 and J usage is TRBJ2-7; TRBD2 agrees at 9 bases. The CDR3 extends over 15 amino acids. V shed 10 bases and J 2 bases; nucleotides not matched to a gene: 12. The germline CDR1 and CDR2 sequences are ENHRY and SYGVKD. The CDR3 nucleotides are TGTGCCACCGAGCGGGAGGTCGGGATGGCCTACGAGCAGTACTTC. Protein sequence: CATEREVGMAYEQYF.

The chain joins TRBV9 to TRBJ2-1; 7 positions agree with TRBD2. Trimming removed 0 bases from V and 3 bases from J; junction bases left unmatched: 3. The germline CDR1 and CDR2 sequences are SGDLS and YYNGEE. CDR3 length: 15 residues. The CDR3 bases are TGTGCCAGCAGCGTAGGGGACTACTTCTACAATGAGCAGTTCTTC. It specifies CASSVGDYFYNEQFF.

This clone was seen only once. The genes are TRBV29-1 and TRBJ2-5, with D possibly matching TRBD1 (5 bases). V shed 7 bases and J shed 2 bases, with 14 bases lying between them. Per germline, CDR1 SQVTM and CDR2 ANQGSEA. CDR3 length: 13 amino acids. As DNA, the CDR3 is TGCAGCGCCGAGTCCAGGGTACAAGAGACCCAGTACTTC. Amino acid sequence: CSAESRVQETQYF. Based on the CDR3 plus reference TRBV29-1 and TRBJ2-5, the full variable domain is SAVISQKPSRDICQRGTSLTIQCQVDSQVTMMFWYRQQPGQSLTLIATANQGSEATYESGFVIDKFPISRPNLTFSTLTVSNMSPEDSSIYLCSAESRVQETQYFGPGTRLLVL.

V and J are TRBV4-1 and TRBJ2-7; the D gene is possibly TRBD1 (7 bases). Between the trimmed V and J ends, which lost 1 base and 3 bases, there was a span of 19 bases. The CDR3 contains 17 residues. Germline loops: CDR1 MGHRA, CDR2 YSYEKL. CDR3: CASSQGDWAGTDYEQYF. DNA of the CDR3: TGCGCCAGCAGCCAAGGGGATTGGGCGGGGACAGACTACGAGCAGTACTTC.

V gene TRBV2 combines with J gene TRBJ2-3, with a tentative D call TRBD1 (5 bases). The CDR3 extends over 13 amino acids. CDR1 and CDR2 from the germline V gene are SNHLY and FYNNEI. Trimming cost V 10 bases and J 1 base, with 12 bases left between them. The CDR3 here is CANNRPGTDTQYF. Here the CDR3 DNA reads TGTGCCAATAACAGGCCAGGCACAGATACGCAGTATTTT.

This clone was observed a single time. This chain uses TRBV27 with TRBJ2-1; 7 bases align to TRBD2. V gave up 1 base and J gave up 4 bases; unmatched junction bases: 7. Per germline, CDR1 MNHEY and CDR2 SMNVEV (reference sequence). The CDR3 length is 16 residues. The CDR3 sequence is CASSLLPSGGYNEQFF. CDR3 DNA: TGTGCCAGCAGTTTATTGCCTAGCGGAGGGTACAATGAGCAGTTCTTC.

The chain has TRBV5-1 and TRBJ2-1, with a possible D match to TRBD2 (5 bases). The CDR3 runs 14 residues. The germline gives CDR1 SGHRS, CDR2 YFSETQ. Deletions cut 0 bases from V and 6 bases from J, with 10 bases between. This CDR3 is CASSLGGPLNEQFF. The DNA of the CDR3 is TGCGCCAGCAGCTTGGGCGGGCCCCTCAATGAGCAGTTCTTC.